Listed here is a single T cell receptor (beta chain). The target antigen is unknown. BIOMED2 TRB-A/B primer pools were used in multiplex TRB PCR. TCRdb recomputed calls from the multiplex PCR reads with MiXCR, one row per CDR3 protein. Of under 7,500 distinct CDR3 sequences in the sample, roughly a quarter were seen once. Each TRB amplification used roughly 220-550 ng of genomic DNA from blood. These data come from a study of T and B cells in COVID-19 patients. The wider study: Critical illness requiring mechanical ventilation or extracorporeal membrane oxygenation affected 12 of 20 active-infection patients.

This CDR3 is built from 16 residues. Per the germline V gene, CDR1 is SGHKS and CDR2 is YYEKEE (reference sequence). The V segment lost 4 bases and the J segment 6 bases; nucleotides outside the gene matches: 12. Study-level findings and limits: Few blood samples existed from mildly ill patients during symptoms or early in severe cases.

This TCR was sampled from a human donor with active COVID-19. The chain couples TRBV5-5 to TRBJ1-2; 10 bases map to TRBD1. Sequencing was done on a sample of blood. CDR3 DNA: TGTGCCAGCAGCCCCCCCCGGACAGGGGGTTATGATGGCTACACCTTC. Protein sequence: CASSPPRTGGYDGYTF.